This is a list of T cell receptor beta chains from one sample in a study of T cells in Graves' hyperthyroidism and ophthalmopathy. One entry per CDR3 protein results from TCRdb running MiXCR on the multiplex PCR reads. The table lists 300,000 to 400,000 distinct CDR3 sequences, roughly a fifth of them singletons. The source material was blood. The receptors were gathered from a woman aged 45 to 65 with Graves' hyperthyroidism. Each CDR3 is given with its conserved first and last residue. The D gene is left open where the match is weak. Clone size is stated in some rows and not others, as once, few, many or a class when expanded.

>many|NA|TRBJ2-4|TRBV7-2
CASSNLPPAAKNIQYF
TGTGCCAGCAGCAATTTACCCCCGGCAGCCAAAAACATTCAGTACTTC
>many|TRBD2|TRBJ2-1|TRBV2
CASIPGLAFEQFF
TGTGCCAGCATACCGGGACTAGCGTTTGAGCAGTTCTTC
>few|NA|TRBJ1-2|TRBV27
CASSPTGGQGYGYTF
TGTGCCAGCAGTCCCACGGGCGGGCAGGGCTATGGCTACACCTTC
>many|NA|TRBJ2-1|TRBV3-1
CASSQDLPRGSEQFF
TGTGCCAGCAGCCAAGACCTCCCCCGGGGGAGTGAGCAGTTCTTC
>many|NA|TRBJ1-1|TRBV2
CASNVPGNTEAFF
TGTGCCAGCAACGTGCCTGGGAACACTGAAGCTTTCTTT
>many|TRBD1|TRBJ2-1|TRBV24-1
CATSDPTGAENNEQFF
TGTGCCACCAGTGACCCGACAGGGGCAGAGAACAATGAGCAGTTCTTC
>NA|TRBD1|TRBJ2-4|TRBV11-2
CASSYRDRGRIGAKNIQYF
TGTGCCAGCAGCTACCGGGACAGGGGGCGAATTGGAGCCAAAAACATTCAGTACTTC
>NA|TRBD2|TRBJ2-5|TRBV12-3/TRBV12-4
CASSRGLAGKGETQYF
TGTGCCAGCAGTCGGGGACTAGCGGGGAAGGGAGAGACCCAGTACTTC
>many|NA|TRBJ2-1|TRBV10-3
CAISENGKYNEQFF
TGTGCCATCAGTGAGAATGGCAAATACAATGAGCAGTTCTTC
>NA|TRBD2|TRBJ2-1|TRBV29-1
CSVTLAGVVNEQFF
TGCAGCGTTACACTAGCGGGAGTAGTTAATGAGCAGTTCTTC
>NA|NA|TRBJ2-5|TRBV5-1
CASSGGRGPQETQYF
TGCGCCAGCAGCGGGGGACGGGGGCCCCAAGAGACCCAGTACTTC
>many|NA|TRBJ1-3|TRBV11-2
CASSPQVSGNTIYF
TGTGCCAGCAGCCCACAGGTCTCTGGAAACACCATATATTTT
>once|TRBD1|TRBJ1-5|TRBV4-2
CASSYGTEGNQPQHF
TGTGCCAGCAGCTATGGGACAGAAGGCAATCAGCCCCAGCATTTT
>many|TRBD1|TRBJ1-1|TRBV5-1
CASSFGTGSIMNTEAFF
TGCGCCAGCAGCTTCGGGACAGGATCAATCATGAACACTGAAGCTTTCTTT
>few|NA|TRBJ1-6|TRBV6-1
CASSSNSYNSPLHF
TGTGCCAGCAGTTCAAACTCCTATAATTCACCCCTCCACTTT
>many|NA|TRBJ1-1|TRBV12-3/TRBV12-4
CASSSDQGRNTEAFF
TGTGCCAGCAGTTCGGATCAGGGGAGAAACACTGAAGCTTTCTTT
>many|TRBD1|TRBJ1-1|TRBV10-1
CASSEFRQGGTEAFF
TGCGCCAGCAGTGAGTTTAGACAGGGAGGCACTGAAGCTTTCTTT
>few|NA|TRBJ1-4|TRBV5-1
CASRPGGLGGEKLFF
TGCGCCAGCAGACCGGGCGGACTGGGCGGTGAAAAACTGTTTTTT
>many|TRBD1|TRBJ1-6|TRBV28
CASSFPRGTENSPLHF
TGTGCCAGCAGTTTCCCTCGTGGGACAGAAAATTCACCCCTCCACTTT
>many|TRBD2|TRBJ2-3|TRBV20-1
CSALRLAGGSTDTQYF
TGCAGTGCCTTACGACTAGCGGGGGGCAGCACAGATACGCAGTATTTT
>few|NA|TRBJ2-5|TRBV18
CASSPPSQETQYF
TGTGCCAGCTCACCACCTAGCCAAGAGACCCAGTACTTC
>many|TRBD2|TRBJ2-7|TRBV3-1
CASGTSGIYEQYF
TGTGCCTCGGGGACTAGCGGGATCTACGAGCAGTACTTC
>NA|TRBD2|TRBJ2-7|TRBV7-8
CASNAPGGRHEQYF
TGTGCCAGCAACGCGCCGGGGGGGCGCCACGAGCAGTACTTC
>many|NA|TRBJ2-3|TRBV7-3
CASSSGLSTDTQYF
TGTGCCAGCAGCTCCGGGCTTAGCACAGATACGCAGTATTTT
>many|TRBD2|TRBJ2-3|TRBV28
CASSLSFGASGGAKTDTQYF
TGTGCCAGCAGTTTATCATTCGGGGCTAGCGGGGGGGCGAAGACAGATACGCAGTATTTT
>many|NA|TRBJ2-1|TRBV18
CASSPQDEQFF
TGTGCCAGCTCACCCCAGGATGAGCAGTTCTTC
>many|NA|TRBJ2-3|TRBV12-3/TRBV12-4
CASSQGTSPTDTQYF
TGTGCCAGCAGTCAGGGAACCTCTCCCACAGATACGCAGTATTTT
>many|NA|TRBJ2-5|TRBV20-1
CSASREIGETQYF
TGCAGTGCTTCCCGGGAGATAGGGGAGACCCAGTACTTC
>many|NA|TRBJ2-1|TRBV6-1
CASSVGIGGEQFF
TGTGCCAGCAGTGTTGGGATCGGCGGTGAGCAGTTCTTC
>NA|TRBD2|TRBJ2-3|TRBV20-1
CSARSSGGGDTQYF
TGCAGTGCTAGAAGCTCGGGAGGAGGAGATACGCAGTATTTT
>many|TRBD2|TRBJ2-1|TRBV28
CASSSPGLYNEQFF
TGTGCCAGCAGCTCCCCGGGACTATACAATGAGCAGTTCTTC
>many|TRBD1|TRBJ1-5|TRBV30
CAWTGGANQPQHF
TGTGCCTGGACAGGGGGGGCCAATCAGCCCCAGCATTTT
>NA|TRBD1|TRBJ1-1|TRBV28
CASSLTGRGTNTEAFF
TGTGCCAGCAGCTTGACAGGGAGGGGAACTAACACTGAAGCTTTCTTT
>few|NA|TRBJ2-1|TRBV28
CASRTSPGAYNEQLF
TGTGCCAGCAGGACCTCTCCGGGCGCGTACAATGAGCAGCTCTTC
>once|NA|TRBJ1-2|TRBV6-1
CASSGSGAGRDGYTF
TGTGCCAGCAGTGGGTCGGGGGCTGGAAGAGATGGCTACACCTTC
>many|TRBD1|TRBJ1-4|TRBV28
CASKRTGVSTNEKLFF
TGTGCCAGCAAGCGGACAGGGGTATCAACTAATGAAAAACTGTTTTTT
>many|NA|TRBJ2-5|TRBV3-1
CASSPATRRSETQYF
TGTGCCAGCAGCCCCGCGACTAGGAGGTCGGAGACCCAGTACTTC
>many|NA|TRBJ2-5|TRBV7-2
CASSLDVQRETQYF
TGTGCCAGCAGCTTAGACGTACAGAGGGAGACCCAGTACTTC
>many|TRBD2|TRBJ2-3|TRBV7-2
CASSPPRTSGGKYF
TGTGCCAGCAGCCCTCCCCGGACTAGCGGGGGGAAGTATTTT
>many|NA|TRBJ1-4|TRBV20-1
CSARDYVDSRGKLFF
TGCAGTGCTAGAGATTATGTAGACAGTCGAGGAAAACTGTTTTTT
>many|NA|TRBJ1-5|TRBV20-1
CSATSGSNQPQHF
TGCAGTGCTACTTCAGGGAGCAATCAGCCCCAGCATTTT
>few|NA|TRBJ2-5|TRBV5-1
CASSRAQETQYF
TGCGCCAGCAGCAGGGCCCAAGAGACCCAGTACTTC
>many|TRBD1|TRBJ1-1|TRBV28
CASSRGTGGFMNTEAFF
TGTGCCAGCAGTAGAGGGACAGGGGGCTTCATGAACACTGAAGCTTTCTTT
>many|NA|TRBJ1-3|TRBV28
CASRTVGAGSGNTIYF
TGTGCCAGCAGAACGGTAGGGGCTGGCTCTGGAAACACCATATATTTT
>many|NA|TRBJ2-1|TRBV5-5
CASSLSYEQFF
TGTGCCAGCAGCTTGAGCTATGAGCAGTTCTTC
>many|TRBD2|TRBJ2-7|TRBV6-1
CASKEAGGLTEKQYF
TGTGCCAGCAAAGAGGCGGGAGGCTTGACTGAGAAGCAGTACTTC
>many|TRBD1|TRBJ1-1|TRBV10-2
CASSESGTGETTEAFF
TGCGCCAGCAGTGAATCCGGGACAGGTGAGACCACTGAAGCTTTCTTT
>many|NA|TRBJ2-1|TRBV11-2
CASSPVSSYNEQFF
TGTGCCAGCAGCCCTGTTAGCTCCTACAATGAGCAGTTCTTC
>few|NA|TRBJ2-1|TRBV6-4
CASSVESNNEQFF
TGTGCCAGCAGTGTAGAAAGCAACAATGAGCAGTTCTTC
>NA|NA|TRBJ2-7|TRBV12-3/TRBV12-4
CASSRLAGADEQYF
TGTGCCAGCAGCCGGCTCGCGGGGGCGGACGAGCAGTACTTC
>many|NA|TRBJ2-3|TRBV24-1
CATGEDWSTDTQYF
TGTGCCACAGGAGAAGACTGGAGCACAGATACGCAGTATTTT
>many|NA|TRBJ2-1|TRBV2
CASGEGSYNEQFF
TGTGCCAGCGGGGAAGGCTCCTACAATGAGCAGTTCTTC
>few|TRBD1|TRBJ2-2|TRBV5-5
CASSLASGGYTGELFF
TGTGCCAGCAGCTTGGCGTCAGGGGGATACACCGGGGAGCTGTTTTTT
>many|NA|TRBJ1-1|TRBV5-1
CASSLDLGGKNTEAFF
TGCGCCAGCAGCTTGGATCTAGGCGGAAAGAACACTGAAGCTTTCTTT
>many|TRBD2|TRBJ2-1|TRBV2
CASTTSGYNEQFF
TGTGCCAGCACAACTAGCGGCTACAATGAGCAGTTCTTC
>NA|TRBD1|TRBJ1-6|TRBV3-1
CASSQGTGGSNSPLHF
TGTGCCAGCAGCCAAGGCACAGGGGGGAGTAATTCACCCCTCCACTTT
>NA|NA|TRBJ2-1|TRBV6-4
CASSDNPLAYSSYNEQFF
TGTGCCAGCAGTGACAATCCCCTAGCGTATAGCTCCTACAATGAGCAGTTCTTC